This T cell receptor (beta chain) is drawn from a study of regulatory and conventional T cells in RAG deficiency. Study results and limitations: In Omenn syndrome, sorted "Tregs" may be peripherally activated cells. Patient subsets had shorter CDR3s; Omenn Treg-Tconv overlap exceeded 75%.

V was trimmed by 3 bases and J by 3 bases, leaving 16 bases between them. The CDR3 has 16 amino acids. Germline-derived CDR1 and CDR2 are MDHEN and SYDVKM. On this clone: Antigen unknown.

Some clones are missing from TCRdb's copy, which holds only in-frame ones; the method was immunoSEQ multiplex PCR. The sample holds thousands of clones; 80% are singletons and the top ten take around a third. These data are also associated with another study on regulatory T cells. From that second work: Primers: 52 TRBV forward and 13 TRBJ reverse. Skewed V and J usage and few unique V-J pairs marked patient repertoires, most in Tregs.

The source is a human donor in good health. Material: CD8+ T cells sorted from blood. The V and J genes are TRBV28 and TRBJ2-3, with D possibly being TRBD1 (6 bases). DNA of the CDR3: TGTGCCAGCAGTTTGACCCGCAGGGGAAGGACAGATACGCAGTATTTT. Residues: CASSLTRRGRTDTQYF. The complete variable domain, with remaining parts taken from reference TRBV28 and TRBJ2-3, reads DVKVTQSSRYLVKRTGEKVFLECVQDMDHENMFWYRQDPGLGLRLIYFSYDVKMKEKGDIPEGYSVSREKKERFSLILESASTNQTSMYLCASSLTRRGRTDTQYFGPGTRLTVL.